This entry lists 31 T cell receptor beta chains sequenced from one sample in a study of blood T cell repertoires in COVID-19. The protocol was immunoSEQ multiplex PCR, while the TCRdb copy is restricted to in-frame clones and leaves out a portion. The table records about 160,000 clones, just over 90% of them present only once. The sample taken for sequencing was peripheral blood. Receptors were obtained from a woman aged 55-70 years with COVID-19, enrolled during active disease.

This rearrangement joins TRBV2 to TRBJ1-5; TRBD1 agrees at 7 bases. There are 14 residues in the CDR3. CDR1 and CDR2 from the germline V gene are SNHLY and FYNNEI. The ends lost 4 bases at V and 2 bases at J; junction bases unmatched: 2. The CDR3 DNA sequence: TGTGCCAGCAGTGGACAGGGCGGCAATCAGCCCCAGCATTTT. Translated: CASSGQGGNQPQHF.

The V call is TRBV10-3, the J call TRBJ1-1; maybe TRBD1 (5 bases). The CDR3 covers 14 residues. Germline V gene sequence: CDR1 ENHRY, CDR2 SYGVKD. Trimming left V 10 bases short and J 4 bases short, with 19 bases between. The CDR3, as DNA: TGTGCCACCTTCGGGGGGATTGGGCGCACTGAAGCTTTCTTT. Its translation is CATFGGIGRTEAFF.

The rearrangement uses TRBV5-1 and TRBJ2-1, with 7 nucleotides matching TRBD2. The CDR3 is 16 residues long. J gave up 2 bases and V 0 bases, and 5 bases lay outside the gene matches. Germline V gene lookup returns CDR1 SGHRS and CDR2 YFSETQ. The CDR3 coding sequence is TGCGCCAGCAGCTTGGCGGCTAGCGGCACCTACAATGAGCAGTTCTTC. This encodes CASSLAASGTYNEQFF.

The genes are TRBV2 and TRBJ1-5; perhaps TRBD1 as D (5 bases). Trimming removed 7 bases at V and 7 bases at J, with 14 bases between. Germline V gene sequence: CDR1 SNHLY, CDR2 FYNNEI. The CDR3 runs 13 residues. CDR3 amino acids: CASTNVWGQPQHF. The DNA of the CDR3 is TGTGCCAGCACTAACGTCTGGGGCCAGCCCCAGCATTTT.

V gene TRBV23-1 combines with J gene TRBJ2-1; unclear D gene. TRBV23-1 is flagged as an ORF with uncertain function. V was shortened by 8 bases and J by 8 bases, with 16 bases between the two germline ends. The CDR3 spans 13 residues. CDR3 in DNA: TGCGCCAGCCCCAGAGTGGCAGGCCATGAGCAGTTCTTC. Translation gives CASPRVAGHEQFF.

This chain joins TRBV12-3 or TRBV12-4 and TRBJ1-6; D is undetermined. Trimming pared 3 bases from V and 10 bases from J, leaving 7 bases between. This CDR3 has 12 amino acids. CDR3 sequence: CASSFMRSPLHF. CDR3 coding DNA: TGTGCCAGCAGTTTCATGAGGTCACCCCTCCACTTT.

This chain uses TRBV7-2 with TRBJ2-1; TRBD2 matches 9 bases. Germline lookup yields CDR1 SGHTA and CDR2 FQGNSA. The V gene end was trimmed by 0 bases and the J gene end by 6 bases; junction bases not matched to a gene: 3. This CDR3 region has 15 residues. The CDR3 spells CASSLASGGLNEQFF. Written as DNA, the CDR3 is TGTGCCAGCAGCTTAGCTAGCGGGGGCCTCAATGAGCAGTTCTTC. Full variable domain (missing parts from reference TRBV7-2 and TRBJ2-1): GAGVSQSPSNKVTEKGKDVELRCDPISGHTALYWYRQSLGQGLEFLIYFQGNSAPDKSGLPSDRFSAERTGGSVSTLTIQRTQQEDSAVYLCASSLASGGLNEQFFGPGTRLTVL.

The genes are TRBV27 and TRBJ1-6, with 7 bases lining up with TRBD1. Trimming removed 1 base from V and 0 bases from J; junction bases left unmatched: 12. This CDR3 is built from 20 residues. The germline gives CDR1 MNHEY, CDR2 SMNVEV (reference sequence). The CDR3 sequence is CASSLFNPRQGSSYNSPLHF. In DNA form, the CDR3 reads TGTGCCAGCAGTTTATTCAATCCGAGACAGGGCAGCTCCTATAATTCACCCCTCCACTTT.

This chain connects TRBV10-2 to TRBJ1-2; TRBD1 agrees at 9 bases. V was clipped by 3 bases and J by 2 bases; unmatched bases: 7. CDR3 length: 16 residues. Germline V lookup: CDR1 WSHSY, CDR2 SAAADI. The CDR3 reads CASSDEAGTGNYGYTF. The DNA for the CDR3 is TGCGCCAGCAGTGACGAGGCCGGGACAGGGAACTATGGCTACACCTTC.

This clone was observed once. The rearrangement links TRBV27 to TRBJ1-1; the D is unclear. The CDR3 spans 13 residues. From germline, CDR1 is MNHEY and CDR2 SMNVEV (reference sequence). The V gene lost 1 base and the J gene lost 4 bases, with 7 bases spanning the gap. The CDR3 bases are TGTGCCAGCAGTTTATTTCCCGGCACTGAAGCTTTCTTT. Translated: CASSLFPGTEAFF.

V gene TRBV11-3 combines with J gene TRBJ2-3, with TRBD2 matching 7 bases. The CDR3 has 14 residues. Trimming took 3 bases from V and 3 from J; bases not matched to a gene: 3. CDR1 is SGHNT and CDR2 is YENEEA in the germline V gene. CDR3 loop: CASSLGRVTDTQYF. The CDR3 nucleotides are TGTGCCAGCAGCTTGGGGAGGGTTACAGATACGCAGTATTTT. Variable domain in full (rest from reference TRBV11-3 and TRBJ2-3): EAGVVQSPRYKIIEKKQPVAFWCNPISGHNTLYWYLQNLGQGPELLIRYENEEAVDDSQLPKDRFSAERLKGVDSTLKIQPAELGDSAVYLCASSLGRVTDTQYFGPGTRLTVL.

The sample holds one count of this clone. The chain couples TRBV25-1 to TRBJ2-2; 7 bases agree with TRBD1. The junction had 9 bases not matched to a gene; V was cut back by 2 bases and J by 3 bases. The germline V gene has CDR1 MGHDK and CDR2 SYGVNS. This CDR3 is 17 amino acids long. The CDR3 DNA reads TGTGCCAGCAGTGAAGTTCGAAGGACAGGTGACACCGGGGAGCTGTTTTTT. As protein: CASSEVRRTGDTGELFF.

This chain links TRBV5-6 with TRBJ1-4; 9 bases fit TRBD1. This CDR3 is built from 16 residues. Trimming took 1 base from V and 2 from J; bases not matched to a gene: 3. From germline, CDR1 is SGHDT and CDR2 YYEEEE. This CDR3 is CASSLLQGATNEKLFF. DNA for the CDR3: TGTGCCAGCAGCTTGTTACAGGGGGCGACTAATGAAAAACTGTTTTTT.

The chain links TRBV6-2 or TRBV6-3 to TRBJ1-5; D remains ambiguous. The germline CDR1 and CDR2 sequences are MNHEY and SVGEGT. The ends were cut back, 2 bases at V and 5 bases at J, with 7 bases in the middle. The CDR3 extends over 13 amino acids. The CDR3 DNA reads TGTGCCAGCAGTTACCCCGGGGATCAGCCCCAGCATTTT. The encoded protein is CASSYPGDQPQHF.

The V call is TRBV28, the J call TRBJ1-2; 7 nucleotides align to TRBD1. CDR1 is MDHEN and CDR2 is SYDVKM in the germline V gene. CDR3 length equals 12 residues. V shed 6 bases and J 8 bases; nucleotides not matched to a gene: 6. Here the CDR3 reads CASSIRTGGYTF. Written as DNA, the CDR3 is TGTGCCAGCAGCATCCGGACAGGAGGCTACACCTTC.

The chain uses TRBV20-1 and TRBJ1-1; maybe TRBD1 (5 bases). The length of the CDR3 is 11 residues. V gave up 7 bases and J gave up 10 bases, with 16 bases separating them. The germline CDR1 and CDR2 sequences are DFQATT and SNEGSKA (reference sequence). Here the CDR3 reads CSVKPGVGAFF. CDR3 in DNA: TGCAGTGTCAAACCGGGGGTAGGAGCTTTCTTT.

A word on this clone: The junction departs from germline at one end; a sequencing error may be responsible. V gene TRBV23-1 combines with J gene TRBJ1-5; no firm D call. TRBV23-1 falls under the ORF class, with uncertain function. This CDR3 contains 14 residues. The CDR3 loop is CASSQLISNRPQHF. The CDR3, as DNA: TGCGCCAGCAGTCAACTTATTAGCAATCGGCCCCAGCATTTT.

This chain uses TRBV4-3 with TRBJ1-2; TRBD1 might be the D (5 bases). This CDR3 is built from 14 residues. The V and J ends lost 1 base and 7 bases respectively, with 13 bases between them. The germline CDR1 and CDR2 sequences are LGHNA and YSLEER. The CDR3 region is CASSQVKGRGGYTF. In nucleotides, the CDR3 is TGCGCCAGCAGCCAAGTTAAGGGGAGGGGTGGCTACACCTTC.

The genes are TRBV2 and TRBJ1-1; 10 bases match TRBD1. This CDR3 contains 14 residues. V lost 6 bases and J lost 1; bases outside the gene matches: 2. CDR1 SNHLY and CDR2 FYNNEI come from the germline V gene. CDR3 in amino acids: CASRTGGRNTEAFF. The CDR3 DNA follows: TGTGCCAGCAGGACAGGGGGCCGGAACACTGAAGCTTTCTTT.

The rearrangement links TRBV5-1 to TRBJ2-7; D gene ambiguous. Deletions cut 2 bases from V and 3 bases from J, with 12 bases between. The length of the CDR3 is 14 residues. Per germline, CDR1 SGHRS and CDR2 YFSETQ. The CDR3 bases are TGCGCCAGCAGCTTACAATCGAACCACTACGAGCAGTACTTC. Amino acid sequence: CASSLQSNHYEQYF.

The chain employs TRBV12-2 and TRBJ1-5. TRBV12-2 is tagged as a pseudogene. The CDR3 spans 15 residues. The CDR3 here is CASRAMAGGDQPQHF. CDR3 sequence (DNA): TGTGCAAGTCGCGCAATGGCGGGGGGTGATCAGCCCCAGCATTTT.

This clone has just one count. The rearrangement joins TRBV4-2 to TRBJ2-3; perhaps TRBD1 as D (6 bases). Trimming took off 1 base at V and 1 base at J, with 12 bases between the two ends. CDR1 is LGHNA and CDR2 is YNFKEQ in the germline V gene. This CDR3 has 16 amino acids. The CDR3 region is CASSQARGSGTDTQYF. CDR3 bases: TGTGCCAGCAGCCAAGCGAGGGGGTCCGGCACAGATACGCAGTATTTT.

The genes are TRBV10-3 and TRBJ1-5; 8 bases fit TRBD1. J gave up 7 bases and V 4 bases, and 3 bases lay outside the gene matches. This CDR3 region has 13 residues. In germline, CDR1 is ENHRY, CDR2 SYGVKD. The CDR3, as DNA: TGTGCCATCAGTGCAGGGGGCAGACAGCCCCAGCATTTT. It translates to CAISAGGRQPQHF.

V usage is TRBV19 and J usage is TRBJ2-2, with D perhaps matching TRBD2 (6 bases). Germline CDR1 LNHDA, CDR2 SQIVND (reference sequence). V gave up 5 bases and J gave up 5 bases, with 12 bases separating them. The CDR3 is 14 residues long. The CDR3 loop reads CASSPEGFTGELFF. The CDR3 DNA reads TGTGCCAGTAGTCCGGAGGGGTTTACCGGGGAGCTGTTTTTT.

The chain links TRBV4-1 to TRBJ2-1, with 9 bases identical to TRBD2. Per germline, CDR1 MGHRA and CDR2 YSYEKL. The CDR3 covers 17 residues. V was pared by 0 bases and J by 2 bases, with 5 bases of the junction left unmatched. The CDR3 loop reads CASSQDASGGPYNEQFF. The CDR3 DNA reads as TGCGCCAGCAGCCAAGATGCGAGCGGGGGGCCCTACAATGAGCAGTTCTTC.

This rearrangement joins TRBV29-1 to TRBJ2-2; 7 bases are a match to TRBD1. The CDR3 extends over 12 amino acids. Germline CDR1 is SQVTM and CDR2 is ANQGSEA. DNA for the CDR3: TGCTCCACGGGACAGCTGACCGGGGAGCTGTTTTTT. It is translated as CSTGQLTGELFF.

The V call is TRBV9, the J call TRBJ2-7; 8 bases align to TRBD1. CDR1 SGDLS and CDR2 YYNGEE come from the germline V gene. The CDR3 loop spans 14 amino acids. V dropped 4 bases and J dropped 2; count of bases not matched to a gene: 5. CDR3: CASSSRTGTYEQYF. The CDR3 DNA follows: TGTGCCAGCAGCTCTCGGACAGGGACCTACGAGCAGTACTTC.

The chain uses TRBV7-3 and TRBJ1-4, with a tentative D call TRBD1 (5 bases). V lost 5 bases to trimming and J lost 0 bases, with 13 bases between them. This CDR3 region has 16 residues. Germline CDR1 and CDR2: SGHTA and FQGTGA. CDR3 nucleotides: TGTGCCAGCAGCCCGAACGACAGAGCAACTAATGAAAAACTGTTTTTT. Amino acid sequence: CASSPNDRATNEKLFF.

The genes are TRBV4-1 and TRBJ2-1, with D possibly matching TRBD2 (5 bases). The V end was cut by 0 bases, the J end by 2 bases, with 8 bases between. CDR1 is MGHRA, CDR2 YSYEKL, per germline. CDR3 length: 15 amino acids. The CDR3 protein is CASSQERETYNEQFF. CDR3 nucleotide sequence: TGCGCCAGCAGCCAAGAGAGGGAGACCTACAATGAGCAGTTCTTC.

The gene calls are TRBV3-1 (or the pseudogene TRBV3-2) and TRBJ2-3; 11 bases are a match to TRBD1. Germline V CDR1 and CDR2: LGHDT, YNNKEL (reference sequence). V dropped 4 bases and J dropped 4; count of bases not matched to a gene: 10. CDR3 size: 17 residues. CDR3 protein: CASSPPSDRGRPDTQYF. CDR3 DNA: TGTGCCAGCAGCCCTCCTTCGGACAGGGGGCGCCCAGATACGCAGTATTTT.

V gene TRBV7-3 combines with J gene TRBJ1-1, with a weak D call TRBD1 (5 bases). The germline gives CDR1 SGHTA, CDR2 FQGTGA. V lost 5 bases and J lost 4, with 17 bases in between. CDR3 length: 15 amino acids. The CDR3, as DNA: TGTGCCAGCAGCGCCGATCCAGGCGGGGGCACTGAAGCTTTCTTT. The encoded protein is CASSADPGGGTEAFF. The whole variable domain, remainder taken from reference TRBV7-3 and TRBJ1-1, is GAGVSQTPSNKVTEKGKYVELRCDPISGHTALYWYRQSLGQGPEFLIYFQGTGAADDSGLPNDRFFAVRPEGSVSTLKIQRTERGDSAVYLCASSADPGGGTEAFFGQGTRLTVV.